These T cell receptor beta chains were read from a single sample in a study of cytomegalovirus exposure and HLA in healthy donors. Method: immunoSEQ multiplex PCR; TCRdb's copy keeps in-frame clones and lacks some. This table holds 150,000 to 160,000 clones, 70% to 90% found once. The source material was PBMCs. The receptors here all came from a woman between 18 and 29 years old in good health and CMV-seronegative. The CDR3 runs from the conserved cysteine through the conserved F or W. A D gene is named only where the DNA matches it firmly. Rows may omit the clone size; those that give it use once, few, many or a size class.

v_gene	d_gene	len	j_gene	abundance	CDR3nt	CDR3aa
TRBV4-3	-	15	TRBJ1-2	few	TGCGCCAGCAGCCCCCTCCCGGACAGAAACTATGGCTACACCTTC	CASSPLPDRNYGYTF
TRBV30	-	12	TRBJ2-1	-	TGTGCCTGGAGCCGGGAATGGGGTGAGCAGTTCTTC	CAWSREWGEQFF
TRBV7-9	TRBD2	15	TRBJ2-1	-	TGTGCCAGCACCTTTAGCGGGAGCTCCTACAATGAGCAGTTCTTC	CASTFSGSSYNEQFF
TRBV28	TRBD1	17	TRBJ2-3	-	TGTGCCAGCAGTCTCTTCAACAGGGGGCGCAGCACAGATACGCAGTATTTT	CASSLFNRGRSTDTQYF
TRBV5-1	TRBD2	13	TRBJ2-3	once	TGCGCCAGCAGCTTCGGGAGGGCAGATACGCAGTATTTT	CASSFGRADTQYF
TRBV30	-	11	TRBJ2-7	once	TGTGCCTGGAGTGTGGGGGCGGGTAGGGAGTTC	CAWSVGAGREF
TRBV28	-	16	TRBJ2-7	-	TGTGCCAGCAGTTTGTTTGGAGAGATTCGCTCCTACGAGCAGTACTTC	CASSLFGEIRSYEQYF
TRBV6-5	TRBD1	12	TRBJ1-2	-	TGTGCCAGCAGAGAGACAGGGGGCGGCTACACCTTC	CASRETGGGYTF
TRBV7-9	-	12	TRBJ1-1	-	TGTTCCAGCAGCTCCAGGACTCATGAAGCTTTCTTT	CSSSSRTHEAFF
TRBV4-2	-	14	TRBJ2-5	-	TGTGCCAGCAGCTCGTTGGGGGGACCAGAGACCCAGTACTTC	CASSSLGGPETQYF
TRBV7-3	-	13	TRBJ1-1	-	TGTGCCAGCAGCCAAGCTCCGGGGGCTGAAGCTTTCTTT	CASSQAPGAEAFF
TRBV6-6	-	15	TRBJ1-5	few	TGTGCCAGCAGCATTGGGAGGAGCGGCAATCAGCCCCAGCATTTT	CASSIGRSGNQPQHF
TRBV4-3	TRBD2	16	TRBJ2-7	-	TGCGCCAGCAGCCAAGAGGTGACTAGCGTCTCCTACGAGCAGTACTTC	CASSQEVTSVSYEQYF
TRBV11-3	-	13	TRBJ2-7	-	TGTGCCAGCAGCCCAGGTGACGTTTACGAGCAGTACTTC	CASSPGDVYEQYF